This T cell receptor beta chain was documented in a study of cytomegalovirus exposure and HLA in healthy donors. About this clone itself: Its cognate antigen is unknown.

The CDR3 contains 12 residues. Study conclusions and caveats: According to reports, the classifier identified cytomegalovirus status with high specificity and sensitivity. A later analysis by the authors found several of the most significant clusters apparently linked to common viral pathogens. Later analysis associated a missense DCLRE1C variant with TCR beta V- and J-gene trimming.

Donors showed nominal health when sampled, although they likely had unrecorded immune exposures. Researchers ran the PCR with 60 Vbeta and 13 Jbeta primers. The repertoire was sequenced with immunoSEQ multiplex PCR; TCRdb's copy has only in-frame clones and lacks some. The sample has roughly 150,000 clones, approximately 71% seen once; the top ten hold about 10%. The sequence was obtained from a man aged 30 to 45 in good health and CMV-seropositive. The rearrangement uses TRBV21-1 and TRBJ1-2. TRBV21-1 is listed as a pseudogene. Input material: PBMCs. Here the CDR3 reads CASNRGIDGYTF. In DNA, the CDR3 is TGTGCCAGCAACCGGGGGATCGATGGCTACACCTTC.